This paragraph covers one TCR beta chain sequence. What it binds is unknown. With a J-beta primer mix and a sample-barcoded 5' primer, a second PCR ran roughly 6 to 11 cycles. TCRdb itself ran the 5' RACE reads through MiXCR, one entry per CDR3 protein. The data hold almost 800,000 distinct CDR3 sequences, with 58% observed a single time. CDR3 length: 12 amino acids. CDR1 is SGHTA and CDR2 is FQGNSA in the germline V gene. This sample is part of a study of blood T cells in healthy people across ages. The study's findings and limits: Estimates of total diversity, which came from one million sequenced T cells, were considered to be underestimates.

This sequence joins TRBV7-2 and TRBJ2-1, with D hard to call. TRBJ2-7 explains the end of the DNA better; the J call may be wrong. The sequence was obtained from a man aged 25-45 years in good health. Sample: blood. CDR3 nucleotide sequence: TGTGCCAGCAGCGTACCTGACCGCGAGCAGTACTTC. Translating gives CASSVPDREQYF.